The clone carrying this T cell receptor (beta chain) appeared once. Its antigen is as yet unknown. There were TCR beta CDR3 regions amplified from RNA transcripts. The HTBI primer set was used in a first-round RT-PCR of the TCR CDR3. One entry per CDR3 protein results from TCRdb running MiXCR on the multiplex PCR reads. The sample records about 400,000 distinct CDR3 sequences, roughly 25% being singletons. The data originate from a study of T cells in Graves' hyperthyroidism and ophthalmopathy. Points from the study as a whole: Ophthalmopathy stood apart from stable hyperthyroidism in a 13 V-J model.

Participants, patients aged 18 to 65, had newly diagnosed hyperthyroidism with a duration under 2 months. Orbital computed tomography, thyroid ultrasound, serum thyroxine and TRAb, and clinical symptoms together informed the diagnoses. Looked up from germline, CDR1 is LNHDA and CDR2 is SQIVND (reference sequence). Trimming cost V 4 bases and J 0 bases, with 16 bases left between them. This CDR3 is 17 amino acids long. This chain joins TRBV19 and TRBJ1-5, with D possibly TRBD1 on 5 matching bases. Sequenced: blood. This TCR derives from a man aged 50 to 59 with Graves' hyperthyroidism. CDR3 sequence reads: CASSKGRPDYSNQPQHF. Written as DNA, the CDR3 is TGTGCCAGTAGTAAGGGGCGCCCGGATTATAGCAATCAGCCCCAGCATTTT. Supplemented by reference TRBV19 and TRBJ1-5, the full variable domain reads DGGITQSPKYLFRKEGQNVTLSCEQNLNHDAMYWYRQDPGQGLRLIYYSQIVNDFQKGDIAEGYSVSREKKESFPLTVTSAQKNPTAFYLCASSKGRPDYSNQPQHFGDGTRLSIL.